A selection of T cell receptor beta chains follows, all from one sample in a study of beta chain features in type 1 diabetes. The method was immunoSEQ multiplex PCR; TCRdb's version includes in-frame clones alone and lacks a portion of them. The sample has some 170,000 clones; about 63% are singletons. Source material: naive CD4+ T cells from blood. The receptor source for this set is a man aged 25 to 40 with type 1 diabetes. The CDR3 runs from the conserved cysteine through the conserved F or W. Fields, in order: CDR3 length, V gene, J gene, clone size, D gene, CDR3 protein, CDR3 DNA. D genes are given only for firm matches. Expanded clones are given a class, and other clones once, few, many or no size at all.

len: 12; v_gene: TRBV29-1; j_gene: TRBJ2-1; abundance: few; d_gene: NA; CDR3aa: CSVGVTYNEQFF; CDR3nt: TGCAGCGTTGGGGTGACCTACAATGAGCAGTTCTTC
len: 16; v_gene: TRBV9; j_gene: TRBJ2-7; abundance: few; d_gene: TRBD1; CDR3aa: CASSEGQALSSYEQYF; CDR3nt: TGTGCCAGCAGTGAAGGACAGGCTCTTAGCTCCTACGAGCAGTACTTC
len: 15; v_gene: TRBV2; j_gene: TRBJ2-5; abundance: once; d_gene: NA; CDR3aa: CATALNGRGPETQYF; CDR3nt: TGTGCTACAGCATTGAATGGGCGGGGTCCCGAGACCCAGTACTTC
len: 13; v_gene: TRBV5-1; j_gene: TRBJ1-1; abundance: once; d_gene: NA; CDR3aa: CASSLEKNTEAFF; CDR3nt: TGCGCCAGCAGCTTGGAGAAGAACACTGAAGCTTTCTTT
len: 14; v_gene: TRBV25-1; j_gene: TRBJ1-1; abundance: NA; d_gene: TRBD1; CDR3aa: CASSEWLGQTEAFF; CDR3nt: TGTGCCAGCAGTGAATGGCTGGGACAGACTGAAGCTTTCTTT
len: 15; v_gene: TRBV5-4; j_gene: TRBJ1-6; abundance: NA; d_gene: NA; CDR3aa: CASSLETGGISPLHF; CDR3nt: TGTGCCAGCAGCTTGGAAACGGGTGGAATCTCACCCCTCCACTTT
len: 17; v_gene: TRBV2; j_gene: TRBJ2-3; abundance: NA; d_gene: TRBD2; CDR3aa: CASSGTSGWYSTDTQYF; CDR3nt: TGTGCCAGCAGTGGGACTAGCGGCTGGTATAGCACAGATACGCAGTATTTT
len: 12; v_gene: TRBV7-2; j_gene: TRBJ2-3; abundance: few; d_gene: NA; CDR3aa: CASSAFTDTQYF; CDR3nt: TGTGCCAGCAGCGCCTTTACAGATACGCAGTATTTT
len: 13; v_gene: TRBV29-1; j_gene: TRBJ2-3; abundance: NA; d_gene: NA; CDR3aa: CSVGISITDTQYF; CDR3nt: TGCAGCGTTGGAATCAGTATAACAGATACGCAGTATTTT
len: 14; v_gene: TRBV5-1; j_gene: TRBJ1-1; abundance: NA; d_gene: NA; CDR3aa: CASSLSTVNTEAFF; CDR3nt: TGCGCCAGCAGCTTGTCGACGGTTAACACTGAAGCTTTCTTT
len: 15; v_gene: TRBV25-1; j_gene: TRBJ2-7; abundance: NA; d_gene: TRBD1; CDR3aa: CASSGTGTATYEQYF; CDR3nt: TGTGCCAGCAGTGGGACCGGGACAGCTACCTACGAGCAGTACTTC
len: 16; v_gene: TRBV9; j_gene: TRBJ2-3; abundance: few; d_gene: NA; CDR3aa: CASSVAGRGGTDTQYF; CDR3nt: TGTGCCAGCAGCGTAGCGGGGCGAGGAGGCACAGATACGCAGTATTTT
len: 13; v_gene: TRBV5-1; j_gene: TRBJ2-5; abundance: few; d_gene: TRBD1; CDR3aa: CASSFGQGETQYF; CDR3nt: TGCGCCAGCAGCTTCGGACAGGGTGAGACCCAGTACTTC
len: 15; v_gene: TRBV9; j_gene: TRBJ1-1; abundance: NA; d_gene: NA; CDR3aa: CASNPAGASNTEAFF; CDR3nt: TGTGCCAGCAACCCGGCGGGGGCTTCGAACACTGAAGCTTTCTTT
len: 16; v_gene: TRBV9; j_gene: TRBJ2-3; abundance: NA; d_gene: TRBD2; CDR3aa: CASSAPGAGGPDTQYF; CDR3nt: TGTGCCAGCAGCGCCCCAGGCGCGGGGGGCCCAGATACGCAGTATTTT
len: 13; v_gene: TRBV6-5; j_gene: TRBJ2-5; abundance: NA; d_gene: TRBD1; CDR3aa: CASSPTGGETQYF; CDR3nt: TGTGCCAGCAGCCCCACAGGGGGAGAGACCCAGTACTTC
len: 17; v_gene: TRBV25-1; j_gene: TRBJ1-3; abundance: few; d_gene: TRBD1; CDR3aa: CASSEWGQDFSGNTIYF; CDR3nt: TGTGCCAGCAGTGAATGGGGACAGGACTTCTCTGGAAACACCATATATTTT
len: 16; v_gene: TRBV30; j_gene: TRBJ2-7; abundance: NA; d_gene: NA; CDR3aa: CAWSVERTSSWNEQYF; CDR3nt: TGTGCCTGGAGTGTAGAACGGACAAGCTCCTGGAACGAGCAGTACTTC
len: 11; v_gene: TRBV30; j_gene: TRBJ1-2; abundance: NA; d_gene: NA; CDR3aa: CAWSADGGYTF; CDR3nt: TGTGCCTGGAGCGCCGACGGTGGCTACACCTTC
len: 12; v_gene: TRBV29-1; j_gene: TRBJ2-7; abundance: NA; d_gene: NA; CDR3aa: CSVEFRGYEQYF; CDR3nt: TGCAGCGTTGAATTCAGGGGATACGAGCAGTACTTC
len: 13; v_gene: TRBV9; j_gene: TRBJ2-1; abundance: NA; d_gene: TRBD2; CDR3aa: CASSALAGGEQFF; CDR3nt: TGTGCCAGCAGCGCCTTAGCGGGGGGTGAGCAGTTCTTC
len: 13; v_gene: TRBV29-1; j_gene: TRBJ2-5; abundance: NA; d_gene: NA; CDR3aa: CSVERGEQETQYF; CDR3nt: TGCAGCGTTGAGAGGGGGGAGCAAGAGACCCAGTACTTC
len: 14; v_gene: TRBV19; j_gene: TRBJ1-5; abundance: NA; d_gene: NA; CDR3aa: CASSIQAVSQPQHF; CDR3nt: TGTGCCAGTAGTATACAGGCAGTATCACAGCCCCAGCATTTT
len: 15; v_gene: TRBV7-2; j_gene: TRBJ2-1; abundance: NA; d_gene: TRBD2; CDR3aa: CASSISGVSYNEQFF; CDR3nt: TGTGCCAGCAGCATTAGCGGGGTCTCCTACAATGAGCAGTTCTTC
len: 12; v_gene: TRBV29-1; j_gene: TRBJ1-1; abundance: NA; d_gene: TRBD1; CDR3aa: CSVRGRGTEAFF; CDR3nt: TGCAGCGTCAGGGGGCGCGGCACTGAAGCTTTCTTT
len: 13; v_gene: TRBV29-1; j_gene: TRBJ2-3; abundance: NA; d_gene: NA; CDR3aa: CSVEVVGVDTQYF; CDR3nt: TGCAGCGTTGAAGTGGTGGGGGTAGATACGCAGTATTTT
len: 15; v_gene: TRBV7-9; j_gene: TRBJ2-5; abundance: NA; d_gene: NA; CDR3aa: CASSLAGARGETQYF; CDR3nt: TGTGCCAGCAGCTTAGCGGGGGCGCGGGGAGAGACCCAGTACTTC
len: 10; v_gene: TRBV20-1; j_gene: TRBJ1-1; abundance: few; d_gene: NA; CDR3aa: CSALTGSPFF; CDR3nt: TGCAGTGCCCTGACTGGGTCACCTTTCTTT
len: 11; v_gene: TRBV25-1; j_gene: TRBJ1-2; abundance: NA; d_gene: NA; CDR3aa: CASSLNYGYTF; CDR3nt: TGTGCCAGCAGCCTTAACTATGGCTACACCTTC
len: 17; v_gene: TRBV25-1; j_gene: TRBJ2-1; abundance: NA; d_gene: TRBD1; CDR3aa: CASSLLQGAVVSHEQFF; CDR3nt: TGTGCCAGCAGTTTGTTACAGGGGGCCGTCGTCAGTCATGAGCAGTTCTTC
len: 15; v_gene: TRBV4-3; j_gene: TRBJ2-7; abundance: NA; d_gene: TRBD1; CDR3aa: CASSQEDRGWGEQYF; CDR3nt: TGCGCCAGCAGCCAAGAGGACAGGGGTTGGGGCGAGCAGTACTTC
len: 15; v_gene: TRBV7-2; j_gene: TRBJ2-3; abundance: NA; d_gene: NA; CDR3aa: CASSLQGAGTDTQYF; CDR3nt: TGTGCCAGCAGCCTCCAGGGCGCTGGCACAGATACGCAGTATTTT
len: 14; v_gene: TRBV9; j_gene: TRBJ2-7; abundance: NA; d_gene: NA; CDR3aa: CASSPWGATYEQYF; CDR3nt: TGTGCCAGCAGCCCCTGGGGGGCTACCTACGAGCAGTACTTC
len: 15; v_gene: TRBV15; j_gene: TRBJ1-4; abundance: NA; d_gene: NA; CDR3aa: CATSRSDNWNEKLFF; CDR3nt: TGTGCCACCAGCAGATCGGACAACTGGAATGAAAAACTGTTTTTT
len: 13; v_gene: TRBV29-1; j_gene: TRBJ2-3; abundance: few; d_gene: TRBD2; CDR3aa: CSVVRGGTDTQYF; CDR3nt: TGCAGCGTTGTCCGGGGGGGGACAGATACGCAGTATTTT
len: 10; v_gene: TRBV20-1; j_gene: TRBJ2-1; abundance: NA; d_gene: NA; CDR3aa: CSAKGNEQFF; CDR3nt: TGCAGTGCTAAAGGTAATGAGCAGTTCTTC
len: 13; v_gene: TRBV4-3; j_gene: TRBJ2-3; abundance: NA; d_gene: TRBD1; CDR3aa: CASSRTGSDTQYF; CDR3nt: TGCGCCAGCAGCCGGACAGGGTCAGATACGCAGTATTTT
len: 14; v_gene: TRBV7-8; j_gene: TRBJ2-1; abundance: few; d_gene: NA; CDR3aa: CASSIGTANNEQFF; CDR3nt: TGTGCCAGCAGCATCGGGACGGCTAACAATGAGCAGTTCTTC
len: 15; v_gene: TRBV30; j_gene: TRBJ1-3; abundance: few; d_gene: NA; CDR3aa: CAWSVIGGTGNTIYF; CDR3nt: TGTGCCTGGAGTGTAATTGGGGGAACTGGAAACACCATATATTTT
len: 12; v_gene: TRBV28; j_gene: TRBJ2-1; abundance: NA; d_gene: NA; CDR3aa: CASSLLHLEQFF; CDR3nt: TGTGCCAGCAGTTTACTGCATCTTGAGCAGTTCTTC
len: 17; v_gene: TRBV13; j_gene: TRBJ2-7; abundance: NA; d_gene: NA; CDR3aa: CASSLTGWSASSYEQYF; CDR3nt: TGTGCCAGCAGCTTAACCGGCTGGAGCGCGAGCTCCTACGAGCAGTACTTC